The clone carrying this TCR beta chain appeared many times. Its matching antigen is unknown. These data are taken from a study of blood T cells in healthy people across ages. The study's findings and limits: Unsorted PBMCs blocked a conclusive comparison of naive and antigen-experienced cells.

With a J-beta primer mix and a sample-barcoded 5' primer, a second PCR ran roughly 6 to 11 cycles. A template-switch adaptor containing 12 random nucleotides labeled each cDNA molecule. TCRdb independently ran MiXCR on the 5' RACE reads; one entry per CDR3 protein. The sample includes hundreds of thousands of distinct CDR3 sequences, about 30% of them seen just once. Germline V lookup: CDR1 LGHNA, CDR2 YNFKEQ. The CDR3 is made up of 18 amino acids. V gave up 0 bases and J gave up 3 bases; unmatched junction bases: 14. The specimen was blood. The V gene is TRBV4-2, the J gene TRBJ2-7; 7 positions agree with TRBD1. The origin of this receptor is a woman aged 80 or over in good health. The CDR3 region has the DNA TGTGCCAGCAGCCAAGATCGCAGGTTAGACAGGGAAAACTACGAGCAGTACTTC. As protein: CASSQDRRLDRENYEQYF.